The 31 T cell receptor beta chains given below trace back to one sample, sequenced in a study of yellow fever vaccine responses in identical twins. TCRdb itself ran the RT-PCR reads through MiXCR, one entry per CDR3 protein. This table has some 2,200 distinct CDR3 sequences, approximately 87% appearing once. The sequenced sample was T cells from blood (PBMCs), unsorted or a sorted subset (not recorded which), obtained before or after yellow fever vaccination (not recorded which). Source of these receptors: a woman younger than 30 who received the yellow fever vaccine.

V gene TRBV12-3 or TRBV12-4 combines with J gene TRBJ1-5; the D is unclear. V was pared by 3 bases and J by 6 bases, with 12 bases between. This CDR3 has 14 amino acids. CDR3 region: CASSFLAVSQPQHF. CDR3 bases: TGTGCCAGCAGTTTTCTGGCAGTCAGTCAGCCCCAGCATTTT.

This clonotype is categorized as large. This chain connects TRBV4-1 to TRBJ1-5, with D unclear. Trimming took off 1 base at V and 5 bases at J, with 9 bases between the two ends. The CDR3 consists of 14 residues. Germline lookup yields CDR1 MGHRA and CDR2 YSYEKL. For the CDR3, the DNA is TGCGCCAGCAGCCAAGTAGGTGGGTATCAGCCCCAGCATTTT. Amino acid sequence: CASSQVGGYQPQHF.

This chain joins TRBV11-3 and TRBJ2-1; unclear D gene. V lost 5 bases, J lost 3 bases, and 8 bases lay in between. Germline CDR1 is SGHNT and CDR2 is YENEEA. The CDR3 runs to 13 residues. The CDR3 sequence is CASSPNNYNEQFF. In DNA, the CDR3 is TGTGCCAGCAGCCCCAATAACTACAATGAGCAGTTCTTC.

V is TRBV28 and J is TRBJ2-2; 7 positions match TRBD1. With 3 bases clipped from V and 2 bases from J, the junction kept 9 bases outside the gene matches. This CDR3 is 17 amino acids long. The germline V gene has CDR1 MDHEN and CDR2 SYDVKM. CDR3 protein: CASSFPLGTDNTGELFF. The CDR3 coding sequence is TGTGCCAGCAGTTTTCCCCTTGGGACAGATAACACCGGGGAGCTGTTTTTT.

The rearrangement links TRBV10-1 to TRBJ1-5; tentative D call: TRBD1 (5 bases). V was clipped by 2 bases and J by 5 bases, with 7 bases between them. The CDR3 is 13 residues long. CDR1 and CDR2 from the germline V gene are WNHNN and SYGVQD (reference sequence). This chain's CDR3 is CASSEGGDQPQHF. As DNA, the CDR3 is TGCGCCAGCAGTGAGGGGGGGGATCAGCCCCAGCATTTT.

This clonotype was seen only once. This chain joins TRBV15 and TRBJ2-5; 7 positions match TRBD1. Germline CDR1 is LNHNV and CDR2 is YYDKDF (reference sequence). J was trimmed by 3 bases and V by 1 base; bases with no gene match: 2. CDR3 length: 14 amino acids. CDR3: CATSRGQGKETQYF. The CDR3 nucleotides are TGTGCCACCAGCAGAGGACAGGGAAAAGAGACCCAGTACTTC. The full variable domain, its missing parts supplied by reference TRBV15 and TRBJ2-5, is DAMVIQNPRYQVTQFGKPVTLSCSQTLNHNVMYWYQQKSSQAPKLLFHYYDKDFNNEADTPDNFQSRRPNTSFCFLDIRSPGLGDTAMYLCATSRGQGKETQYFGPGTRLLVL.

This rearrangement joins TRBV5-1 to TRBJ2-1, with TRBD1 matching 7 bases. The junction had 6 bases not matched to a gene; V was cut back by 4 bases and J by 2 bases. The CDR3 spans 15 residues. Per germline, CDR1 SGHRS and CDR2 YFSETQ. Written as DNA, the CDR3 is TGCGCCAGCAGCCCGGACAGGTCAACCTACAATGAGCAGTTCTTC. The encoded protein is CASSPDRSTYNEQFF.

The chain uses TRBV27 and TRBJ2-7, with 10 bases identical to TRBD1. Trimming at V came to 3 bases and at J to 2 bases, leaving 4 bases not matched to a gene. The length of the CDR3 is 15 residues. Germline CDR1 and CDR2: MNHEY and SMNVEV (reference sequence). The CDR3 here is CASSLSGTGAYEQYF. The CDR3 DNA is TGTGCCAGCAGTTTGTCCGGGACAGGGGCCTACGAGCAGTACTTC.

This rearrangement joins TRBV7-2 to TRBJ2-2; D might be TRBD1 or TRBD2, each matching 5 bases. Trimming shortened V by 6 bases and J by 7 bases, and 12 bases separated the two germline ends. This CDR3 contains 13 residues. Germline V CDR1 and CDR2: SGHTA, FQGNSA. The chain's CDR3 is CASSPSGHGELFF. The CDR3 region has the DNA TGTGCCAGCAGTCCAAGCGGACACGGGGAGCTGTTTTTT.

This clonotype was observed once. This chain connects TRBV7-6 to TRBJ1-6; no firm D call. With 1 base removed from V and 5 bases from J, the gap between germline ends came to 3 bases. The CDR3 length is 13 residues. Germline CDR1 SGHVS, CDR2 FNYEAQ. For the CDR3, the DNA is TGTGCCAGCAGCTTAGACCATAATTCACCCCTCCACTTT. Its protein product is CASSLDHNSPLHF.

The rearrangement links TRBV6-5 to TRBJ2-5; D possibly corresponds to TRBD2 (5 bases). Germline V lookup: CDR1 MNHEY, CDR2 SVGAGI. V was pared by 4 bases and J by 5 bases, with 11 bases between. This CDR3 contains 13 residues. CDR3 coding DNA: TGTGCCAGCAGTTCTGGTCGGAGGGAGACCCAGTACTTC. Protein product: CASSSGRRETQYF.

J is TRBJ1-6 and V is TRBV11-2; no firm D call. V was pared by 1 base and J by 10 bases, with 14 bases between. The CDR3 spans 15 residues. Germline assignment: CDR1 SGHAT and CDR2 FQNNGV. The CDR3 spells CASSLGGRMGSPLHF. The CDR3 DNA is TGTGCCAGCAGCTTAGGAGGCCGAATGGGATCACCCCTCCACTTT.

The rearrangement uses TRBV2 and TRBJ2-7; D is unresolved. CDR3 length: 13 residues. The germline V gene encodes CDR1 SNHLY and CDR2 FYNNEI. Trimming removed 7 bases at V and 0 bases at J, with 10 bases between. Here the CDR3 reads CASTQADSYEQYF. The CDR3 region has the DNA TGTGCCAGCACGCAGGCCGACTCCTACGAGCAGTACTTC.

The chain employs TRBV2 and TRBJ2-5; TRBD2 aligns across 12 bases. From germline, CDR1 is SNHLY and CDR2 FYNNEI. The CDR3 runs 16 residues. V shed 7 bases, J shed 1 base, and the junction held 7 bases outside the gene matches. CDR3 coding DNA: TGTGCCAGCACTGAGACTAGCGGGGGTTTCCAAGAGACCCAGTACTTC. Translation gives CASTETSGGFQETQYF.

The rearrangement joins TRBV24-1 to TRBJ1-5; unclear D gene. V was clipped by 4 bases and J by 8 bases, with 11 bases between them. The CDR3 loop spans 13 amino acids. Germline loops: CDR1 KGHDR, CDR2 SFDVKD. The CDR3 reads CATSDRGGKPQHF. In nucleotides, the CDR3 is TGTGCCACCAGTGACCGGGGAGGAAAGCCCCAGCATTTT.

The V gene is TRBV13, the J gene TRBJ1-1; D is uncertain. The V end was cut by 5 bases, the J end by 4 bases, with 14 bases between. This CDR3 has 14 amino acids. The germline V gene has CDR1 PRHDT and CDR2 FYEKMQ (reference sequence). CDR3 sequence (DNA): TGTGCCAGCAGCGGCCGAGCCCTACGCACTGAAGCTTTCTTT. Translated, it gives CASSGRALRTEAFF.

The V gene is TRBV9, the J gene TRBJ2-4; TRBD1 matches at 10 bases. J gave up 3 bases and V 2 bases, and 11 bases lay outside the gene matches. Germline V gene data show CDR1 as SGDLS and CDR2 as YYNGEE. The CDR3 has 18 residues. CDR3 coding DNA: TGTGCCAGCAGCGTCACGACAGGGGGCGCGTATGGCAAAAACATTCAGTACTTC. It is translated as CASSVTTGGAYGKNIQYF.

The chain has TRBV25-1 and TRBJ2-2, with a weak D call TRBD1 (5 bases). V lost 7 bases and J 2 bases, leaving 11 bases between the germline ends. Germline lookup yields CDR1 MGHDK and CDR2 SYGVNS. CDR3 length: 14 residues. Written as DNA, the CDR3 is TGTGCCAGCAAGACAGCTGTCAACACCGGGGAGCTGTTTTTT. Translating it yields CASKTAVNTGELFF.

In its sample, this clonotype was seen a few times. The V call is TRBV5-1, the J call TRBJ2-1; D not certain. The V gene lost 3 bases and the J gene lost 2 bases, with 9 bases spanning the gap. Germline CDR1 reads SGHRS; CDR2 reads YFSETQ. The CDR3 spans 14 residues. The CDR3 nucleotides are TGCGCCAGCAGCTCGCAAGGACCCTACAATGAGCAGTTCTTC. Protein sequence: CASSSQGPYNEQFF.

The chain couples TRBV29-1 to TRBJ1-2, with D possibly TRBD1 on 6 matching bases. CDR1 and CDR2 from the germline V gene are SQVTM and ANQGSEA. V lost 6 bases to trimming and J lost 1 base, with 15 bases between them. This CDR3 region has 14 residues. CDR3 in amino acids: CSVATGTVNYGYTF. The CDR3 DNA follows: TGCAGCGTCGCAACAGGGACCGTTAACTATGGCTACACCTTC.

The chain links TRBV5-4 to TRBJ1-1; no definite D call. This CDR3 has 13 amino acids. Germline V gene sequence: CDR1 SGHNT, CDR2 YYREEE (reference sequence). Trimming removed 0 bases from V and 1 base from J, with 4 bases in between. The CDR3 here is CASSLERNTEAFF. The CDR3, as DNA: TGTGCCAGCAGCTTGGAGAGGAACACTGAAGCTTTCTTT.

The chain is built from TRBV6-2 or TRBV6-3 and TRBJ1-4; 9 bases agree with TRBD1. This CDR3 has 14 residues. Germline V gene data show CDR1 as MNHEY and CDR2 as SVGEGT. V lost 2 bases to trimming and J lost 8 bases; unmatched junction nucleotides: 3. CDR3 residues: CASSYRTGVEKLFF. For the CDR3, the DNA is TGTGCCAGCAGTTACAGGACAGGGGTAGAAAAACTGTTTTTT.

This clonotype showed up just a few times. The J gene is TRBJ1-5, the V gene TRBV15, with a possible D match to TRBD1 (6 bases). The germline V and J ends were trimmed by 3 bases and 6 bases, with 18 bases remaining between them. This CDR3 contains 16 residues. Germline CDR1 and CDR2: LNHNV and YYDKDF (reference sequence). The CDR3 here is CATSRPGTLPTQPQHF. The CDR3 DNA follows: TGTGCCACCAGCAGGCCAGGGACACTCCCTACTCAGCCCCAGCATTTT.

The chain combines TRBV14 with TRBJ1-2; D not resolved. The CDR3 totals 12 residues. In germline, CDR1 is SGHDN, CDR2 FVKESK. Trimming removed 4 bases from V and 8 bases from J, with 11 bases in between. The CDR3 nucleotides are TGTGCCAGCAGCCCAAATGCTGGCGGCTACACCTTC. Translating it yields CASSPNAGGYTF.

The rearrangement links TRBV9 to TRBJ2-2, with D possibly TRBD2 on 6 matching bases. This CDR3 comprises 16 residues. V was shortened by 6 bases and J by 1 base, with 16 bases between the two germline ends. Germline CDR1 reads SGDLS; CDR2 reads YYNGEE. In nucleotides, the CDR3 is TGTGCCAGCACCCGTGGACTATACAAGAACACCGGGGAGCTGTTTTTT. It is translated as CASTRGLYKNTGELFF.

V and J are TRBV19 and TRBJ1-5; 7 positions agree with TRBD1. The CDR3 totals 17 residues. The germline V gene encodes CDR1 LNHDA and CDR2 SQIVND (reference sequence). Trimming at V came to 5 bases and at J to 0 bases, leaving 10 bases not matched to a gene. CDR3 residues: CASSQRQGWDSNQPQHF. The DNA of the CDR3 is TGTGCCAGTAGTCAGCGACAGGGTTGGGATAGCAATCAGCCCCAGCATTTT.

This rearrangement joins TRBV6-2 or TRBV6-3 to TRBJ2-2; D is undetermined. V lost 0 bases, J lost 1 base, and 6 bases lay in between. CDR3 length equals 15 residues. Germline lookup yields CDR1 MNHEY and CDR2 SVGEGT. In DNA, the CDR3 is TGTGCCAGCAGTTACTCAAACTTGAACACCGGGGAGCTGTTTTTT. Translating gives CASSYSNLNTGELFF.

CDR3 residues: CARNPGFNYGYTF. DNA for the CDR3: TGCGCCAGAAACCCAGGATTTAACTATGGCTACACCTTC. The chain recombines TRBV23-1 with TRBJ1-2, with no clear D. TRBV23-1 is an open reading frame whose function is uncertain. Between the trimmed V and J ends, which lost 9 bases and 1 base, there was a span of 12 bases. The CDR3 spans 13 residues.

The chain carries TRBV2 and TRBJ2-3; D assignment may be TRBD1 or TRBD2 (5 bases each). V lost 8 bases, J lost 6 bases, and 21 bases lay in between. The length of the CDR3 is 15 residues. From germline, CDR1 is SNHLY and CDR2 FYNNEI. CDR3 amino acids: CASPLREGDRDTQYF. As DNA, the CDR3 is TGTGCCAGCCCCCTCCGGGAAGGGGACCGTGATACGCAGTATTTT.

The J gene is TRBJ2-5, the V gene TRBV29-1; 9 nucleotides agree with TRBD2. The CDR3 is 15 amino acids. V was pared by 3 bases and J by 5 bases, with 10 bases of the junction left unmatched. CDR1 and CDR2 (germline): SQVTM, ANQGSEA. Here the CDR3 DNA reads TGCAGCGTTGACCCGAGCGGGGGGAGTCCCGAGACCCAGTACTTC. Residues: CSVDPSGGSPETQYF.

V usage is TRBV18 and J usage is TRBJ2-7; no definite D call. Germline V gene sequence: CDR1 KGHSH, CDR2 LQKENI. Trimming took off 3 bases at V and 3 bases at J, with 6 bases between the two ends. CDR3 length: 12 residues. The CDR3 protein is CASSPFDYEQYF. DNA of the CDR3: TGTGCCAGCTCACCTTTTGACTACGAGCAGTACTTC.